This TCR beta chain is drawn from a study of blood T cells in healthy people across ages. Whole-study findings and limits: A strong correlation was seen between TCR beta diversity and naive T cell percentage. Researchers judged that diversity estimates from one million T cells fell short of true values. Roughly linear declines in TCR beta diversity per million T cells occurred with age.

This clonotype was detected a few times. The antigen is unknown. From germline, CDR1 is LGHNA and CDR2 YSLEER. The CDR3 has 14 amino acids. Trimming cost V 0 bases and J 5 bases, with 11 bases left between them. The second PCR ran roughly 7 to 12 cycles with a sample-barcoded 5' primer and J-beta primers. TCRdb re-derived calls from the 5' RACE reads in MiXCR, one entry per CDR3 protein. This table has 540,000 or so distinct CDR3 sequences, around 24% appearing once. These same records also appear under a second study, on T cells of mothers and their children. From that second work: The whole RNA yield was converted to cDNA, approximately 1.6 ug per 15 ul.

The genes are TRBV4-3 and TRBJ2-7; maybe TRBD2 (6 bases). Input material: blood. The sequence was obtained from a boy younger than 18 in good health. The CDR3 here is CASSQEASGDEQYF. DNA for the CDR3: TGCGCCAGCAGCCAAGAGGCTTCGGGGGACGAGCAGTACTTC.